One and the same sample provided the 2 T cell receptor beta chains below, sequenced in a study of blood T cell repertoires in COVID-19. Using immunoSEQ multiplex PCR, the repertoire was profiled, and TCRdb retains in-frame clones only, with some absent. The table includes roughly 160,000 clones, approximately 86% detected once. Sample: peripheral blood. The receptors come from a man aged 55-75 years with COVID-19, enrolled during active disease.

V usage is TRBV19 and J usage is TRBJ1-5; 8 nucleotides match TRBD1. The CDR3 totals 17 residues. CDR1 is LNHDA, CDR2 SQIVND, per germline (reference sequence). J was trimmed by 2 bases and V by 0 bases; bases with no gene match: 6. The CDR3: CASSIDDRGFGNQPQHF. The DNA of the CDR3 is TGTGCCAGTAGTATAGATGACAGGGGTTTCGGCAATCAGCCCCAGCATTTT.

This clone was detected a few times. The V and J genes are TRBV4-3 and TRBJ1-2, with D perhaps matching TRBD1 (6 bases). The ends were cut back, 1 base at V and 8 bases at J, with 17 bases in the middle. Germline CDR1 is LGHNA and CDR2 is YSLEER. The CDR3 totals 15 residues. CDR3 DNA: TGCGCCAGCAGCCAAGCGGGCAGGGGCCCTAGGGGCTACACCTTC. Translation gives CASSQAGRGPRGYTF.